Shown below are 26 T cell receptor beta chains from a single sample sequenced in a study of blood T cell repertoires in COVID-19. Assay: immunoSEQ multiplex PCR; the TCRdb copy retains only in-frame clones and omits some. The sample lists roughly 170,000 clones, around 84% occurring once. The sequenced sample consisted of peripheral blood. The receptor source for this set is a woman aged 45 to 65 with COVID-19, enrolled during active disease.

As DNA, the CDR3 is TGTGCCAGCAGCTTGGATATGAGATCCGGTGGCACCGGGGAGCTGTTTTTT. This gives the protein CASSLDMRSGGTGELFF. The V and J genes are TRBV5-5 and TRBJ2-2, with D unclear. CDR1 is SGHKS, CDR2 YYEKEE, per germline (reference sequence). V was clipped by 0 bases and J by 4 bases, with 16 bases between them. The length of the CDR3 is 17 residues.

The chain joins TRBV11-2 to TRBJ1-6; D possibly corresponds to TRBD1 (5 bases). Trimming left V 4 bases short and J 6 bases short, with 13 bases between. Germline V gene sequence: CDR1 SGHAT, CDR2 FQNNGV. This CDR3 has 15 residues. The chain's CDR3 is CASSSLVGGNSPLHF. The CDR3 DNA reads TGTGCCAGCAGCTCTCTAGTGGGGGGTAATTCACCCCTCCACTTT.

The CDR3 DNA follows: TGCGCCAGCAGCCCCAAAGGAGGCCACGAGCAGTACTTC. This codes for CASSPKGGHEQYF. The chain couples TRBV4-1 to TRBJ2-7; the D gene is possibly TRBD2 (5 bases). CDR3 length: 13 residues. V was trimmed by 4 bases and J by 5 bases, leaving 12 bases between them. Per the germline V gene, CDR1 is MGHRA and CDR2 is YSYEKL.

The chain joins TRBV4-3 to TRBJ2-2; 12 bases match TRBD2. Germline V gene sequence: CDR1 LGHNA, CDR2 YSLEER. The V gene end was trimmed by 5 bases and the J gene end by 4 bases; junction bases not matched to a gene: 11. The CDR3 length is 18 residues. The chain's CDR3 is CASSKSGGTSGFTGELFF. The CDR3 DNA reads as TGCGCCAGCAGCAAAAGTGGGGGGACTAGCGGGTTCACCGGGGAGCTGTTTTTT.

This clone appeared a few times. The chain uses TRBV11-1 and TRBJ1-6; TRBD1 aligns across 9 bases. CDR3 size: 14 residues. V gave up 5 bases and J gave up 9 bases; unmatched junction bases: 5. CDR1 is SGHAT, CDR2 FQDESV, per germline (reference sequence). The CDR3 coding sequence is TGTGCCAGCAGCCGAGGACAGGGGAGTTCACCCCTCCACTTT. Amino acid sequence: CASSRGQGSSPLHF. Full variable domain (remainder filled in from reference TRBV11-1 and TRBJ1-6): EAEVAQSPRYKITEKSQAVAFWCDPISGHATLYWYRQILGQGPELLVQFQDESVVDDSQLPKDRFSAERLKGVDSTLKIQPAELGDSAMYLCASSRGQGSSPLHFGNGTRLTVT.

The chain links TRBV9 to TRBJ2-7; the D gene is possibly TRBD2 (6 bases). CDR3 length: 15 residues. Per the germline V gene, CDR1 is SGDLS and CDR2 is YYNGEE. V lost 0 bases and J 2 bases, leaving 12 bases between the germline ends. This CDR3 reads CASSVDGSVAYEQYF. The CDR3 DNA reads as TGTGCCAGCAGCGTAGACGGGAGTGTTGCCTACGAGCAGTACTTC.

The chain uses TRBV29-1 and TRBJ2-7; D gene ambiguous. CDR1 and CDR2 (germline): SQVTM, ANQGSEA. V was trimmed by 6 bases and J by 0 bases, leaving 9 bases between them. The CDR3 is 12 residues long. The CDR3 sequence is CSVGLSSYEQYF. CDR3 coding DNA: TGCAGCGTGGGCCTGAGCTCCTACGAGCAGTACTTC.

In this sample, this clone turned up once. In DNA form, the CDR3 reads TGCGCCAGCAAGTCAAAAGCGGGGGGCCAGGAGACCCAGTACTTC. As protein: CASKSKAGGQETQYF. This chain joins TRBV5-1 and TRBJ2-5; 9 bases align to TRBD2. V was pared by 6 bases and J by 5 bases, with 11 bases of the junction left unmatched. The length of the CDR3 is 15 residues. The germline gives CDR1 SGHRS, CDR2 YFSETQ.

The V gene is TRBV27, the J gene TRBJ1-2; TRBD1 agrees at 10 bases. This CDR3 contains 15 residues. Germline V gene data show CDR1 as MNHEY and CDR2 as SMNVEV (reference sequence). With V trimmed by 5 bases and J by 3 bases, 6 bases remained unmatched. CDR3 bases: TGTGCCAGCAGTAGGACCGGGACAGGGGACTATGGCTACACCTTC. Translated: CASSRTGTGDYGYTF.

This clone was detected once. This sequence joins TRBV4-1 and TRBJ1-1; the D gene is possibly TRBD1 (6 bases). Germline CDR1 reads MGHRA; CDR2 reads YSYEKL. V was cut by 0 bases and J by 2 bases, with 19 bases left in between. The CDR3 loop spans 18 amino acids. The CDR3 DNA sequence: TGCGCCAGCAGCCAAGAGGTCCCAGGGGTTAAGGGAAACACTGAAGCTTTCTTT. Translated: CASSQEVPGVKGNTEAFF.

The genes are TRBV11-2 and TRBJ1-5; 7 bases are a match to TRBD1. V was pared by 5 bases and J by 4 bases, with 2 bases of the junction left unmatched. The CDR3 covers 13 residues. Germline loops: CDR1 SGHAT, CDR2 FQNNGV. This CDR3 reads CASSQDRNQPQHF. CDR3 coding DNA: TGTGCCAGCAGCCAGGACAGGAATCAGCCCCAGCATTTT.

The genes are TRBV2 and TRBJ1-5; D gene unclear. V lost 3 bases and J lost 10, with 16 bases in between. The CDR3 contains 14 residues. Germline CDR1 is SNHLY and CDR2 is FYNNEI. The CDR3 sequence: CASSEREPLGPQHF. The DNA of the CDR3 is TGTGCCAGCAGTGAGAGGGAGCCCTTGGGTCCCCAGCATTTT.

The chain is built from TRBV12-3 or TRBV12-4 and TRBJ1-1; D not certain. The germline V and J ends were trimmed by 5 bases and 6 bases, with 13 bases remaining between them. This CDR3 spans 13 amino acids. The chain's CDR3 is CASSPGVGAEAFF. CDR3 DNA sequence: TGTGCCAGCAGTCCGGGCGTGGGAGCTGAAGCTTTCTTT.

The rearrangement links TRBV30 to TRBJ2-5; TRBD2 might be the D (5 bases). The CDR3 length is 14 residues. Trimming shortened V by 2 bases and J by 5 bases, and 15 bases separated the two germline ends. Germline CDR1 GTSNPN, CDR2 SVGIG (reference sequence). The CDR3 region has the DNA TGTGCCTGGAGTCCCGGGGTTGGTATGGAGACCCAGTACTTC. Its protein is CAWSPGVGMETQYF.

V usage is TRBV11-3 and J usage is TRBJ2-7, with 8 bases that match TRBD1. The CDR3 is made up of 15 amino acids. Trimming took 3 bases from V and 1 from J; bases not matched to a gene: 5. In germline, CDR1 is SGHNT, CDR2 YENEEA. The CDR3 DNA follows: TGTGCCAGCAGCTTGTCCCAGGGGGCGTCCTACGAGCAGTACTTC. Translating gives CASSLSQGASYEQYF.

This chain connects TRBV11-2 to TRBJ2-1; no clear D gene. CDR3 length: 15 amino acids. Germline CDR1 SGHAT, CDR2 FQNNGV. Trimming removed 2 bases from V and 0 bases from J, with 8 bases in between. The CDR3 coding sequence is TGTGCCAGCAGCTTACAGGTGCCCTCCTACAATGAGCAGTTCTTC. This gives the protein CASSLQVPSYNEQFF.

This clone was observed a few times. The V gene is TRBV11-3, the J gene TRBJ2-2; 9 nucleotides line up with TRBD2. Trimming removed 4 bases from V and 6 bases from J; junction bases left unmatched: 3. Germline loops: CDR1 SGHNT, CDR2 YENEEA. This CDR3 has 14 residues. The CDR3 reads CASSYIAGAGELFF. CDR3 nucleotide sequence: TGTGCCAGCAGCTACATAGCGGGGGCCGGGGAGCTGTTTTTT. The full variable domain, in which reference TRBV11-3 and TRBJ2-2 provide the parts outside the CDR3, is EAGVVQSPRYKIIEKKQPVAFWCNPISGHNTLYWYLQNLGQGPELLIRYENEEAVDDSQLPKDRFSAERLKGVDSTLKIQPAELGDSAVYLCASSYIAGAGELFFGEGSRLTVL.

The J gene is TRBJ1-3, the V gene TRBV19; a weak D match, TRBD1 (5 bases). Germline V gene data show CDR1 as LNHDA and CDR2 as SQIVND (reference sequence). Trimming pared 1 base from V and 0 bases from J, leaving 10 bases between. CDR3 length: 16 amino acids. DNA of the CDR3: TGTGCCAGTAGTATAGGAGGGACTATCTCTGGAAACACCATATATTTT. This codes for CASSIGGTISGNTIYF. Full variable domain (outside the CDR3, taken from reference TRBV19 and TRBJ1-3): DGGITQSPKYLFRKEGQNVTLSCEQNLNHDAMYWYRQDPGQGLRLIYYSQIVNDFQKGDIAEGYSVSREKKESFPLTVTSAQKNPTAFYLCASSIGGTISGNTIYFGEGSWLTVV.

This chain connects TRBV4-1 to TRBJ2-2; a weak D match, TRBD1 (6 bases). V was pared by 2 bases and J by 5 bases, with 12 bases between. CDR1 and CDR2 (germline): MGHRA, YSYEKL. The CDR3 sequence is 15 residues long. The CDR3 here is CASSQLLRGTGELFF. In DNA, the CDR3 is TGCGCCAGCAGCCAACTCCTTAGGGGGACCGGGGAGCTGTTTTTT.

This chain joins TRBV27 and TRBJ2-3, with 16 bases aligning to TRBD2. Trimming removed 3 bases from V and 8 bases from J; junction bases left unmatched: 8. Germline CDR1 MNHEY, CDR2 SMNVEV (reference sequence). This CDR3 region has 17 residues. The CDR3 sequence: CASSFIGTSGGAITQYF. CDR3 coding DNA: TGTGCCAGCAGTTTTATTGGGACTAGCGGGGGGGCTATTACGCAGTATTTT.

The chain carries TRBV5-6 and TRBJ1-1; D is uncertain. There are 14 residues in the CDR3. Per germline, CDR1 SGHDT and CDR2 YYEEEE. V lost 0 bases and J 0 bases, leaving 6 bases between the germline ends. CDR3 sequence (DNA): TGTGCCAGCAGCTTGGGACTTCTGAACACTGAAGCTTTCTTT. This sequence encodes CASSLGLLNTEAFF.

This clone appeared once. This sequence joins TRBV5-6 and TRBJ1-4; tentatively, D is TRBD1 (6 bases). V was trimmed by 4 bases and J by 2 bases, leaving 12 bases between them. The CDR3 contains 15 residues. Germline V gene sequence: CDR1 SGHDT, CDR2 YYEEEE. In DNA, the CDR3 is TGTGCCAGCAGCCCGGGCGGGGGCACTAATGAAAAACTGTTTTTT. The encoded protein is CASSPGGGTNEKLFF.

The rearrangement links TRBV30 to TRBJ1-1; TRBD1 agrees at 8 bases. Losses at the gene ends were 3 bases for V and 5 bases for J; bases not matched to a gene: 5. The V gene's germline CDR1 is GTSNPN and CDR2 SVGIG (reference sequence). The CDR3 covers 13 residues. CDR3 nucleotides: TGTGCCTGGAGGCAGGGGGCGAGGACTGAAGCTTTCTTT. Translation: CAWRQGARTEAFF.

V and J are TRBV7-3 and TRBJ1-1; no reliable D call. The CDR3 totals 13 residues. Trimming removed 6 bases at V and 1 base at J, with 9 bases between. Germline V gene data show CDR1 as SGHTA and CDR2 as FQGTGA. CDR3 residues: CASRLQANTEAFF. CDR3 in DNA: TGTGCCAGCAGACTTCAGGCGAACACTGAAGCTTTCTTT.

CDR3 nucleotides: TGTGCCAGCAGCGAGGGGACAGGGGCTAACACCGGGGAGCTGTTTTTT. Its translation is CASSEGTGANTGELFF. The chain employs TRBV9 and TRBJ2-2, with 10 bases fitting TRBD1. V shed 3 bases, J shed 2 bases, and the junction held 4 bases outside the gene matches. This CDR3 contains 16 residues. The germline CDR1 and CDR2 sequences are SGDLS and YYNGEE.

In this sample, this clone turned up a few times. V and J are TRBV19 and TRBJ1-5, with 12 bases that match TRBD1. With V trimmed by 6 bases and J by 2 bases, 11 bases remained unmatched. Germline values: CDR1 LNHDA, CDR2 SQIVND (reference sequence). This CDR3 has 18 amino acids. The CDR3 is CASRPRGQGASGNQPQHF. The CDR3 DNA is TGTGCCAGTAGGCCAAGGGGACAGGGGGCGAGTGGCAATCAGCCCCAGCATTTT.